The present T cell receptor (beta chain) was sequenced within a study of T cell responses to AZD1222 COVID-19 vaccine. The study, taken as a whole, reports: White British ancestry dominated among donors, who included more females, and clonal diversity was possibly underestimated. Baseline seropositivity occurred in only a handful of AZD1222 recipients.

As regards this clone: Its antigen is not identified.

Generated by immunoSEQ multiplex PCR, the TCRdb table keeps only in-frame clones and is missing some. Here the sample spans 140,000 to 150,000 clones, about 92% being singletons. Per germline, CDR1 MDHEN and CDR2 SYDVKM. J lost 5 bases, V lost 4 bases, and 9 bases had no gene match. The length of the CDR3 is 15 residues. The chain combines TRBV28 with TRBJ2-7; 9 nucleotides line up with TRBD1. Sample: peripheral blood, taken on day 0 of AZD1222 vaccination. This clonotype originated in an adult in good health. The CDR3 region has the DNA TGTGCCAGCAGTTCAAGGACAGGGGCGATAGACGAGCAGTACTTC. This codes for CASSSRTGAIDEQYF. The full variable domain, completed using reference TRBV28 and TRBJ2-7, is DVKVTQSSRYLVKRTGEKVFLECVQDMDHENMFWYRQDPGLGLRLIYFSYDVKMKEKGDIPEGYSVSREKKERFSLILESASTNQTSMYLCASSSRTGAIDEQYFGPGTRLTVT.